The 24 T cell receptor beta chains presented below share a single source sample, sequenced in a study of blood T cell repertoires in COVID-19 (dated by TCRdb to between 2020 and 2021). The receptor library was made with the immunoSEQ multiplex PCR assay. The clones in this table, taken by TCRdb from immuneACCESS, are in-frame only. Not every clone is retained; where verified, under half of the shortfall comes from an unresolved V gene, and the cause of the rest is unknown. The sample data list 140,000 to 150,000 clones, and around 85% of these were observed just once. 2.5% to 3% of the sample is held by the ten biggest clonotypes. The sequencing sample was made of peripheral blood. Receptors originate from a middle-aged woman with active or convalescent COVID-19.

The chain carries TRBV6-5 and TRBJ1-2, with a weak D call TRBD1 (6 bases). This CDR3 has 13 amino acids. Germline CDR1 is MNHEY and CDR2 is SVGAGI. V was trimmed by 11 bases and J by 3 bases, leaving 16 bases between them. The CDR3 region is CAVSRTDYYGYTF. The DNA for the CDR3 is TGTGCCGTATCTAGGACAGATTACTATGGCTACACCTTC.

With regard to this clone: A much larger clone differs by one base, so this may be a read error. The chain is built from TRBV6-5 and TRBJ1-6; 7 positions agree with TRBD1. The length of the CDR3 is 13 residues. V shed 6 bases and J 6 bases; nucleotides not matched to a gene: 2. CDR1 is MNHEY, CDR2 SVGAGI, per germline. CDR3 in DNA: TGTGCCAGCAGCCGGGACAGTAATTCACCCCTCCACTTT. Protein sequence: CASSRDSNSPLHF.

J is TRBJ2-2 and V is TRBV7-2, with D perhaps matching TRBD1 (6 bases). The CDR3 is 16 residues long. The germline V gene encodes CDR1 SGHTA and CDR2 FQGNSA. V was pared by 2 bases and J by 4 bases, with 14 bases between. The CDR3 sequence is CASSLRGSGLTGELFF. In nucleotides, the CDR3 is TGTGCCAGCAGCTTAAGGGGGTCAGGACTCACCGGGGAGCTGTTTTTT.

The J gene is TRBJ1-5, the V gene TRBV28; D gene uncertain. The germline V and J ends were trimmed by 5 bases and 7 bases, with 12 bases remaining between them. The V gene's germline CDR1 is MDHEN and CDR2 SYDVKM. The CDR3 has 13 amino acids. The CDR3 bases are TGTGCCAGCAGTGGTGAGGGCTGGCAGCCCCAGCATTTT. The encoded protein is CASSGEGWQPQHF. The full variable domain, completed using reference TRBV28 and TRBJ1-5, is DVKVTQSSRYLVKRTGEKVFLECVQDMDHENMFWYRQDPGLGLRLIYFSYDVKMKEKGDIPEGYSVSREKKERFSLILESASTNQTSMYLCASSGEGWQPQHFGDGTRLSIL.

The V and J genes are TRBV9 and TRBJ2-2, with unresolved D. Germline V lookup: CDR1 SGDLS, CDR2 YYNGEE. V gave up 4 bases and J gave up 7 bases, with 14 bases separating them. The CDR3 extends over 14 amino acids. CDR3 protein: CASSPRMTIGELFF. The CDR3 DNA reads as TGTGCCAGCAGCCCGCGCATGACAATCGGGGAGCTGTTTTTT.

The DNA for the CDR3 is TGTGCCAGCAGCTCTGGAGCCTATGGCTACACCTTC. It specifies CASSSGAYGYTF. The V and J genes are TRBV11-2 and TRBJ1-2; D remains ambiguous. CDR3 length equals 12 residues. V lost 4 bases to trimming and J lost 4 bases, with 7 bases between them. Germline V gives CDR1 SGHAT, CDR2 FQNNGV.

This sequence joins TRBV2 and TRBJ2-5; 7 positions match TRBD2. Germline V gene lookup returns CDR1 SNHLY and CDR2 FYNNEI. The V and J ends lost 0 bases and 6 bases, in that order; junction bases with no gene match: 1. The CDR3 is 13 amino acids. CDR3 nucleotides: TGTGCCAGCAGTGAAGCGCGGGGGAAGACCCAGTACTTC. Its translation is CASSEARGKTQYF. The full variable domain, its missing parts supplied by reference TRBV2 and TRBJ2-5, is EPEVTQTPSHQVTQMGQEVILRCVPISNHLYFYWYRQILGQKVEFLVSFYNNEISEKSEIFDDQFSVERPDGSNFTLKIRSTKLEDSAMYFCASSEARGKTQYFGPGTRLLVL.

The CDR3 DNA follows: TGTGCCAGCAGCCCCAGGACAGGGAAAGAGACCCAGTACTTC. It translates to CASSPRTGKETQYF. This chain uses TRBV7-8 with TRBJ2-5, with TRBD1 identical over 8 bases. V lost 5 bases to trimming and J lost 3 bases; unmatched junction nucleotides: 5. CDR1 and CDR2 from the germline V gene are SGHVS and FQNEAQ. This CDR3 is 14 amino acids long.

The V call is TRBV19, the J call TRBJ1-1; D unclear. The CDR3 length is 14 residues. Germline V CDR1 and CDR2: LNHDA, SQIVND (reference sequence). V was trimmed by 3 bases and J by 0 bases, leaving 8 bases between them. The CDR3 nucleotides read TGTGCCAGTAGTATTGGGCAGATGAACACTGAAGCTTTCTTT. Translating gives CASSIGQMNTEAFF.

The V and J genes are TRBV6-5 and TRBJ1-3; 8 bases line up with TRBD1. The length of the CDR3 is 15 residues. Looked up from germline, CDR1 is MNHEY and CDR2 is SVGAGI. Trimming took 8 bases from V and 0 from J; bases not matched to a gene: 6. The CDR3 loop is CASGDRRGSGNTIYF. The CDR3 coding sequence is TGTGCCAGCGGGGACAGGCGAGGCTCTGGAAACACCATATATTTT.

This clone was found once. The chain recombines TRBV2 with TRBJ1-2; TRBD1 matches at 7 bases. This CDR3 region has 14 residues. With 2 bases clipped from V and 7 bases from J, the junction kept 7 bases outside the gene matches. Germline CDR1 reads SNHLY; CDR2 reads FYNNEI. CDR3 coding DNA: TGTGCCAGCAGTGAATCGCGACAGGGTGGTGGCTACACCTTC. Translated: CASSESRQGGGYTF.

The J gene is TRBJ1-1, the V gene TRBV12-3 or TRBV12-4; D remains unclear. Trimming took off 5 bases at V and 4 bases at J, with 8 bases between the two ends. The CDR3 spans 12 residues. CDR3 coding DNA: TGTGCCAGCAGTCCCCCGAGCACTGAAGCTTTCTTT. Protein sequence: CASSPPSTEAFF.

The chain combines TRBV6-5 with TRBJ2-1; 11 bases match TRBD2. Per germline, CDR1 MNHEY and CDR2 SVGAGI. Trimming took 8 bases from V and 6 from J; bases not matched to a gene: 3. The CDR3 sequence is 13 residues long. CDR3 residues: CASLSGGANEQFF. The CDR3 DNA reads TGTGCCAGCCTTAGCGGGGGGGCCAATGAGCAGTTCTTC.

The rearrangement links TRBV6-5 to TRBJ1-1; tentative D call: TRBD1 (6 bases). Trimming removed 4 bases from V and 3 bases from J, with 12 bases in between. Germline CDR1 is MNHEY and CDR2 is SVGAGI. The length of the CDR3 is 14 residues. CDR3: CASSSGGPDTEAFF. The CDR3 region has the DNA TGTGCCAGCAGTTCGGGGGGGCCAGACACTGAAGCTTTCTTT.

The chain combines TRBV11-3 with TRBJ1-1; possible D gene TRBD1, 5 bases. The CDR3 is 12 amino acids. From germline, CDR1 is SGHNT and CDR2 YENEEA. The germline V and J ends were trimmed by 2 bases and 8 bases, with 9 bases remaining between them. CDR3 residues: CASSLRGMEAFF. The CDR3 nucleotides read TGTGCCAGCAGCTTAAGGGGTATGGAAGCTTTCTTT.

This clone has just a few counts. The chain has TRBV4-1 and TRBJ1-1; D gene unclear. This CDR3 is built from 15 residues. Trimming pared 1 base from V and 1 base from J, leaving 10 bases between. CDR1 is MGHRA and CDR2 is YSYEKL in the germline V gene. DNA for the CDR3: TGCGCCAGCAGCCAAGTTCGGGAGCCGAACACTGAAGCTTTCTTT. It is translated as CASSQVREPNTEAFF.

The genes are TRBV9 and TRBJ2-1, with TRBD2 matching over 7 bases. Germline trimming cut 4 bases from V and 2 bases from J; bases unmatched to any gene: 9. The CDR3 runs to 16 residues. The germline V gene has CDR1 SGDLS and CDR2 YYNGEE. CDR3: CASSPPRGSPYNEQFF. As DNA, the CDR3 is TGTGCCAGCAGCCCCCCTCGCGGGAGCCCCTACAATGAGCAGTTCTTC.

This chain connects TRBV30 to TRBJ1-4, with 9 bases identical to TRBD1. With V trimmed by 4 bases and J by 8 bases, 11 bases remained unmatched. Germline V CDR1 and CDR2: GTSNPN, SVGIG (reference sequence). This CDR3 has 15 residues. In DNA, the CDR3 is TGTGCCTGGACCGAGACAGGGGGGGTTCGGGAAAAACTGTTTTTT. This gives the protein CAWTETGGVREKLFF.

This clone was seen a handful of times. V is TRBV10-1 and J is TRBJ1-6, with TRBD1 identical over 7 bases. V was clipped by 2 bases and J by 7 bases; unmatched bases: 5. The germline CDR1 and CDR2 sequences are WNHNN and SYGVQD (reference sequence). This CDR3 has 15 residues. CDR3 loop: CASSEEGRGNSPLHF. As DNA, the CDR3 is TGCGCCAGCAGTGAGGAGGGCAGGGGGAATTCACCCCTCCACTTT.

This chain links TRBV6-5 with TRBJ1-4, with 8 bases lining up with TRBD1. This CDR3 contains 15 residues. Trimming cost V 7 bases and J 8 bases; bases outside gene matches: 12. Germline CDR1 is MNHEY and CDR2 is SVGAGI. The CDR3: CASTQPDRETEKLFF. The CDR3 nucleotides are TGTGCCAGCACTCAACCGGACAGGGAAACCGAAAAACTGTTTTTT.

The chain uses TRBV6-2 or TRBV6-3 and TRBJ2-5; 15 nucleotides align to TRBD2. Germline CDR1 is MNHEY and CDR2 is SVGEGT. The V gene end was trimmed by 2 bases and the J gene end by 0 bases; junction bases not matched to a gene: 7. This CDR3 is built from 19 residues. CDR3 loop: CASSYPFGLAGGNQETQYF. CDR3 in DNA: TGTGCCAGCAGTTACCCCTTCGGACTAGCGGGGGGGAACCAAGAGACCCAGTACTTC.

This clone was seen a single time. The gene calls are TRBV10-3 and TRBJ2-5; a weak D match, TRBD2 (5 bases). The V gene's germline CDR1 is ENHRY and CDR2 SYGVKD. Trimming left V 4 bases short and J 4 bases short, with 13 bases between. This CDR3 region has 14 residues. The CDR3 DNA reads TGTGCCATCAGTGTCCTAGCCGCCGGAGAGACCCAGTACTTC. Translating it yields CAISVLAAGETQYF.

The chain joins TRBV18 to TRBJ1-5, with TRBD1 identical over 11 bases. V shed 3 bases and J 0 bases; nucleotides not matched to a gene: 7. This CDR3 spans 18 amino acids. Germline V gene lookup returns CDR1 KGHSH and CDR2 LQKENI. The CDR3 loop is CASSPGTGGAYSNQPQHF. CDR3 nucleotides: TGTGCCAGCTCACCCGGGACAGGGGGAGCCTATAGCAATCAGCCCCAGCATTTT.

In DNA form, the CDR3 reads TGTGCCAGTAGTATTAAAAAGCGAGAGACCCAGTACTTC. Translating gives CASSIKKRETQYF. V usage is TRBV19 and J usage is TRBJ2-5; D unresolved. This CDR3 has 13 residues. Per germline, CDR1 LNHDA and CDR2 SQIVND (reference sequence). The V end lost 3 bases, the J end lost 4 bases, and 9 bases lay between the germline ends.